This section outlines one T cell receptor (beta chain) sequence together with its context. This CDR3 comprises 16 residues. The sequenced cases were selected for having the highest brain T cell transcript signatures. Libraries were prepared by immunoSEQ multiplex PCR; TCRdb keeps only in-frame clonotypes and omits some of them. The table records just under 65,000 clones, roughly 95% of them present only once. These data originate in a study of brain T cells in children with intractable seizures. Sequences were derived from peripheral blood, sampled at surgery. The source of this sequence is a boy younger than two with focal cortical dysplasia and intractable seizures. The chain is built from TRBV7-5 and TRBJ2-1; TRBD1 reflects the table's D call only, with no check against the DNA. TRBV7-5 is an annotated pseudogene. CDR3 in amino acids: CVRSLEPDMIPNEQFF. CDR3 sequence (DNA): TGTGTCAGAAGCTTAGAGCCCGACATGATCCCTAATGAGCAGTTCTTC.